The present entry profiles one T cell receptor (beta chain) with its context. Its matching antigen is unknown. The data were taken from a study of PD-1 blockade in classical Hodgkin lymphoma. The overall study: Intravenous delivery of nivolumab at 3 mg/kg to patients occurred every 2 weeks.

Following autologous stem cell transplantation, relapse occurred in every patient, and exposure to brentuximab vedotin varied. Patients showed best responses of complete response, partial response or progressive disease. Study results and limitations: The baseline diversity of complete responders showed similarity to that of newly diagnosed patients.

The germline CDR1 and CDR2 sequences are KGHSH and LQKENI. This CDR3 is built from 15 residues. Losses at the gene ends were 3 bases for V and 7 bases for J; bases not matched to a gene: 7. TCRdb's table, derived via immunoSEQ multiplex PCR, lists solely in-frame clones and lacks some. The sample yields more than 25,000 clones, about two thirds seen once. Source: peripheral blood mononuclear cells (PBMCs), taken before the second cycle of nivolumab. The chain uses TRBV18 and TRBJ1-5, with 9 bases matching TRBD1. This clonotype was obtained from a human donor with classical Hodgkin lymphoma. This CDR3 is CASSPRTGVEQPQHF. DNA for the CDR3: TGTGCCAGCTCACCGCGGACAGGGGTCGAGCAGCCCCAGCATTTT.